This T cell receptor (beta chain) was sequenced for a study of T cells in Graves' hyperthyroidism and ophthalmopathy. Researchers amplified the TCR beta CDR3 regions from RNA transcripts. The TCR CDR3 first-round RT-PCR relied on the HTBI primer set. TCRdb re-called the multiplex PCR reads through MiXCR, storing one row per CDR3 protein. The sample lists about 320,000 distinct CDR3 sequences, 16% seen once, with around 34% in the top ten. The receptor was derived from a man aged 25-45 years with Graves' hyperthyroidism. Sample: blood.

The CDR3 sequence is CASSLPLSSYNEQFF. CDR3 DNA sequence: TGTGCCAGCAGTTTACCTCTTAGCTCCTACAATGAGCAGTTCTTC. The chain links TRBV28 to TRBJ2-1; D gene ambiguous. CDR1 is MDHEN and CDR2 is SYDVKM in the germline V gene. Trimming took 2 bases from V and 0 from J, leaving 8 bases between them. This CDR3 has 15 amino acids.